A selection of T cell receptor beta chains follows, all from one sample in a study of blood T cell repertoires in COVID-19. Here immunoSEQ multiplex PCR was the method, and the copy in TCRdb shows in-frame clones only, minus some. The table includes 110,000 to 150,000 clones, 70% to 90% detected once. Sequenced material: peripheral blood. Receptor source: an older woman with acute or convalescent COVID-19. Each CDR3 is given without its conserved first and last residue.

v_call | cdr3_aa
TRBV7-2 | ASSRPTGNTEAF
TRBV2 | ASRDRGGLNEKLF
TRBV6-5 | ASNGALNTEAF
TRBV7-2 | ASSPLVRNTIY
TRBV28 | ASTGSGTVYEQY
TRBV18 | ASSPGQGARQKLF
TRBV5-1 | ASSLAARGANGYT
TRBV30 | AWSSTGVNQPQH
TRBV19 | ASSTTGGPNYEQY
TRBV10-3 | AITWTNSGNTIY
TRBV28 | ASSSTDTQY
TRBV14 | ASSQQGPLAYEQY
TRBV20-1 | SASVPGTLSFNQPQH
TRBV30 | AWSMQGTGYEQY
TRBV3-1/TRBV3-2 | ASSQGPAKWEEKLF
TRBV6-5 | ASSPTGDTEAF
TRBV5-1 | ASSLAPGTRGNTIY
TRBV5-4 | ASSLAGEQTQY
TRBV6-5 | ASSLTGGNNEQF
TRBV7-9 | ASSLEGDEQF
TRBV7-2 | ASSGDRNYGYT
TRBV18 | ASSPLDRDSPLH
TRBV9 | ASSVVGYSSGANVLT
TRBV7-2 | ASSLAEGMTYEQY
TRBV28 | ASNGQGYQETQY
TRBV7-6 | ASSPAGGRPDTQY
TRBV29-1 | SVEVGQGDQPQH
TRBV10-3 | AISAQDRSWTEAF
TRBV18 | ASSPRTPPNTEAF
TRBV3-1/TRBV3-2 | ASSQDSGGAGELF
TRBV18 | ASSPPTTGYEQY
TRBV29-1 | SVSSSGQPQH
TRBV7-9 | ASSPGQPLH
TRBV4-2 | ASSQDQTEYNEQF
TRBV9 | ASNPTGGQETQY
TRBV7-6 | ASSLSLETEAF
TRBV10-3 | AISRPTSIHEQF
TRBV2 | ASSERDHTQY
TRBV6-5 | ASRGTGSMNTEAF
TRBV19 | ASSAQVSAKGYT
TRBV20-1 | SASTGGANQETQY
TRBV2 | ASGADLTGGNQPQH
TRBV6-2/TRBV6-3 | ASSFHGKGGGNQPQH
TRBV18 | ASSPTQGSYNEQF
TRBV4-1 | ASSQDPVSYNEQF
TRBV6-5 | ASSYSTGDSGNTIY
TRBV6-2/TRBV6-3 | ASSSRVQGRNLMKAF
TRBV5-4 | ASSFEQDPGQGWEQY
TRBV5-1 | ASSPTVAQDSPLH
TRBV6-5 | ASRQKWDSTYEQY